These T cell receptor beta chains were read from a single sample in a study of PD-1 blockade in classical Hodgkin lymphoma. Measured with immunoSEQ multiplex PCR; TCRdb has only the in-frame clones, and not every one. The sample contains 25,000 to 35,000 clones, around 94% of which appear only once. The sequenced material came from peripheral blood mononuclear cells (PBMCs). These receptors were taken from a human donor with classical Hodgkin lymphoma. CDR3s include the opening cysteine and the closing phenylalanine or tryptophan. The order of the fields is V gene, clone size, J gene, D gene, CDR3 DNA, CDR3 protein. D genes are given only for firm matches. Where a row states a size, it is once, few, many or the class of an expanded clone; other rows omit it.

>TRBV30|once|TRBJ2-7|NA
TGTGCCTGGGTCGACAGCCTCCTTACCTACGAGCAGTACTTC
CAWVDSLLTYEQYF
>TRBV5-1|NA|TRBJ2-7|NA
TGCGCCAGCAGCTTGGGGGCCAGGGCGTACGAGCAGTACTTC
CASSLGARAYEQYF
>TRBV5-5|NA|TRBJ1-2|NA
TGTGCCAGCAGTCGCAGTGGGGGGACACCGGGCGGAGGCTACACCTTC
CASSRSGGTPGGGYTF
>TRBV7-2|NA|TRBJ2-5|NA
TGTGCCAGCAGCTTGGACGGCCAAGAGACCCAGTACTTC
CASSLDGQETQYF
>TRBV30|NA|TRBJ2-1|TRBD2
TGTGCCTGGGGGAGGGGTTACAATGAGCAGTTCTTC
CAWGRGYNEQFF
>TRBV5-5|NA|TRBJ2-1|TRBD2
TGTGCCAGCTCCCCCAGACTAGCGGGGGGGCATGAGCAGTTCTTC
CASSPRLAGGHEQFF
>TRBV5-1|NA|TRBJ1-1|NA
TGCGCCAGCGCTTGGGGGCCCTCGAACACTGAAGCTTTCTTT
CASAWGPSNTEAFF
>TRBV6-1|NA|TRBJ1-2|NA
TGTGCCAGCAGGGCGTCGCGGCCTAACTATGGCTACACCTTC
CASRASRPNYGYTF
>TRBV5-1|once|TRBJ2-3|NA
TGCGCCAGCAGCTTGGAGGGGCTAGCGCCTGATACGCAGTATTTT
CASSLEGLAPDTQYF
>TRBV28|once|TRBJ2-3|TRBD2
TGTGCCAGCAGTTTATACACTAGCGGCACAGATACGCAGTATTTT
CASSLYTSGTDTQYF
>TRBV10-2|NA|TRBJ2-7|NA
TGCGCCAGCACCCAGGCAGGGCCCAGCGAGCAGTACTTC
CASTQAGPSEQYF
>TRBV19|NA|TRBJ1-2|NA
TGTGCCAGTAGTATCAAGGGGGGCGGCTATGGCTACACCTTC
CASSIKGGGYGYTF
>TRBV6-4|NA|TRBJ1-4|NA
TGTGCCAGCCTAGGCTCAAGAGGGGTTGTAGAAAAACTGTTTTTT
CASLGSRGVVEKLFF
>TRBV5-8|NA|TRBJ1-4|NA
TGTGCCAGCAGCCCACCAGGACGGGGGGCAGGAGAAAAACTGTTTTTT
CASSPPGRGAGEKLFF
>TRBV27|NA|TRBJ2-7|NA
TGTGCCAGCAGTTTATTCGGGGGGCCCAACGAGCAGTACTTC
CASSLFGGPNEQYF
>TRBV12-5|NA|TRBJ1-2|NA
TGTGCTAGTGGTTCCCCTCACAGGGACCCCAACTATGGCTACACCTTC
CASGSPHRDPNYGYTF
>TRBV28|NA|TRBJ2-7|TRBD1
TGTGCCAGCAGTTCCCCGGGGGACAGGGGCCACTCCTACGAGCAGTACTTC
CASSSPGDRGHSYEQYF
>TRBV11-2|once|TRBJ1-2|NA
TGTGCCAGCAGATCAGGGCCCCGAAGGGATAATGGCTACACCTTC
CASRSGPRRDNGYTF
>TRBV5-1|NA|TRBJ2-1|TRBD2
TGCGCCAGCAGCCCCACGATAGGCGGGAGGGCCTACAATGAGCAGTTCTTC
CASSPTIGGRAYNEQFF
>TRBV29-1|NA|TRBJ1-2|NA
TGCAGCATCGCGGGGCAGGGGAAGGGCTATGGCTACACCTTC
CSIAGQGKGYGYTF
>TRBV5-4|few|TRBJ1-2|NA
TGTGCCAGCAGCCACCGGGGGCAGGGTAAAGGCTACACCTTC
CASSHRGQGKGYTF
>TRBV29-1|NA|TRBJ2-6|NA
TGCAGCGTTGAAGATGGGACTGGGGCCAACGTCCTGACTTTC
CSVEDGTGANVLTF
>TRBV18|NA|TRBJ2-6|TRBD1
TGTGCCAGCTCCCCGAGGACAGGGGCGGCTGGGGCCAACGTCCTGACTTTC
CASSPRTGAAGANVLTF
>TRBV4-2|NA|TRBJ2-3|NA
TGTGCCAGCAGCCCAAGGGTTGCGGACCCCTGGGGGCAGTATTTT
CASSPRVADPWGQYF
>TRBV4-1|NA|TRBJ2-7|TRBD2
TGCGCCAGCAGCCAAGGCCTAGCGGGCTACGAGCAGTACTTC
CASSQGLAGYEQYF
>TRBV19|NA|TRBJ2-1|TRBD2
TGTGCCAGTAGTATTTTTGGGGGGCTAGCGGGAGAGGATGAGCAGTTCTTC
CASSIFGGLAGEDEQFF
>TRBV5-6|NA|TRBJ1-2|TRBD1
TGTGCCAGCAGCCCTATAGGGACAGGGGTGGGCTACACCTTC
CASSPIGTGVGYTF
>TRBV6-5|NA|TRBJ1-5|NA
TGTGCCAGCAAGAAGGATCCAGCACCCAATCAGCCCCAGCATTTT
CASKKDPAPNQPQHF
>TRBV11-2|NA|TRBJ2-2|TRBD1
TGTGCCAGCCGGAGCAGGGGGCCGAACACCGGGGAGCTGTTTTTT
CASRSRGPNTGELFF
>TRBV18|NA|TRBJ1-1|NA
TGTGCCAGCTCACCAAACAGGATGAACACTGAAGCTTTCTTT
CASSPNRMNTEAFF
>TRBV5-1|NA|TRBJ1-2|TRBD1
TGCGCCAGCAGCCTGAGACAGGGAGGCTACACCTTC
CASSLRQGGYTF
>TRBV18|NA|TRBJ2-7|NA
TGTGCCAGCTCAGGGGGCGCCTACGAGCAGTACTTC
CASSGGAYEQYF